The sequence of this T cell receptor (beta chain) was determined in a study of metastatic and nonmetastatic thyroid tumors. Whole-study context: Malignant thyroid and benign thyroid patients provided blood and tumor or nodule tissue whose repertoires were compared.

Each patient came to thyroid surgery without any prior treatment (of any kind). This clone showed up just a few times. Its target is not known. Authors' processing steps: A distant-metastasis classifier for papillary thyroid cancer was built using CDR3 differences across clinicopathological groups. TCRdb recomputed clones from the PCR reads via MiXCR. It is TCRdb's table, rather than the study itself, that gives the V and J calls and clone size. Found here are tens of thousands of clones, around a quarter of them singletons; the top ten hold around 3.6%. Germline lookup yields CDR1 SGHVS and CDR2 FQNEAQ. V was trimmed by 5 bases and J by 7 bases, leaving 8 bases between them. The CDR3 length is 12 residues. General observations from the study: The reported finding was significantly higher TCR beta diversity in malignant thyroid tumors relative to benign nodules, in blood and tumor.

The chain joins TRBV7-8 to TRBJ2-2; no clear D gene. This TCR was recovered from a male donor with papillary thyroid cancer or a benign thyroid nodule (not recorded which). Some clones in this sample may be carry-over from other donors' samples. Sequencing input: blood. The chain's CDR3 is CASSLLSGELFF. The DNA of the CDR3 is TGTGCCAGCAGCCTACTAAGCGGGGAGCTGTTTTTT.